This T cell receptor (beta chain) originates from a study of blood T cell repertoires in COVID-19. The assay was immunoSEQ multiplex PCR, and TCRdb's table has in-frame clones only and misses some. The data show 350,000 to 450,000 clones, less than 90% seen once. This CDR3 has 17 residues. CDR1 is SGHVS and CDR2 is FQNEAQ in the germline V gene. J gave up 0 bases and V 5 bases, and 12 bases lay outside the gene matches. This clonotype was obtained from a woman in her forties or fifties who had recovered from COVID-19. Sequencing used PBMCs or T cells enriched from blood (not recorded which). The chain links TRBV7-8 to TRBJ1-1; 7 bases are shared with TRBD1. CDR3 protein: CASSTYEADRLNTEAFF. Here the CDR3 DNA reads TGTGCCAGCAGCACATACGAGGCGGACAGGCTGAACACTGAAGCTTTCTTT.